Below, 9 T cell receptor beta chains from the same sample are listed, as sequenced in a study of T cell changes during pregnancy in multiple sclerosis. Here immunoSEQ multiplex PCR was the method, and the copy in TCRdb shows in-frame clones only, minus some. The sample contains roughly 40,000 clones, roughly 90% of which appear only once. The sample was CD4+ T cells from peripheral blood mononuclear cells, taken in the second trimester of pregnancy. The receptors come from a female donor with multiple sclerosis, enrolled in a pregnancy study.

The chain joins TRBV6-6 to TRBJ1-3, with TRBD1 as a possible D gene (5 bases). The CDR3 is 16 residues long. Trimming left V 6 bases short and J 0 bases short, with 15 bases between. The germline V gene has CDR1 MNHNY and CDR2 SVGAGI (reference sequence). CDR3 DNA: TGTGCCAGCAGCGGATCTGGGGCTTCCTCTGGAAACACCATATATTTT. As protein: CASSGSGASSGNTIYF.

The chain links TRBV7-2 to TRBJ1-3; D is ambiguous. Deletions cut 4 bases from V and 1 base from J, with 11 bases between. The CDR3 length is 15 residues. CDR1 is SGHTA, CDR2 FQGNSA, per germline. This CDR3 reads CASSSQTGSGNTIYF. CDR3 DNA: TGTGCCAGCAGCTCTCAGACGGGATCTGGAAACACCATATATTTT. Filled out from reference TRBV7-2 and TRBJ1-3, the complete variable domain reads GAGVSQSPSNKVTEKGKDVELRCDPISGHTALYWYRQSLGQGLEFLIYFQGNSAPDKSGLPSDRFSAERTGGSVSTLTIQRTQQEDSAVYLCASSSQTGSGNTIYFGEGSWLTVV.

This chain joins TRBV4-1 and TRBJ2-3, with D maybe TRBD1 (5 bases). The V and J ends lost 0 bases and 5 bases respectively, with 15 bases between them. Germline V gives CDR1 MGHRA, CDR2 YSYEKL. The CDR3 extends over 16 amino acids. CDR3 protein: CASSQDPRDGVDTQYF. The CDR3 DNA reads as TGCGCCAGCAGCCAAGATCCCAGGGATGGTGTAGATACGCAGTATTTT.

V gene TRBV14 combines with J gene TRBJ2-7; no clear D. This CDR3 region has 14 residues. The germline V and J ends were trimmed by 0 bases and 5 bases, with 11 bases remaining between them. Germline values: CDR1 SGHDN, CDR2 FVKESK. CDR3 region: CASSQDQFYNEQYF. The CDR3, as DNA: TGTGCCAGCAGCCAAGATCAGTTTTACAACGAGCAGTACTTC. The variable domain in full, completed from reference TRBV14 and TRBJ2-7, reads EAGVTQFPSHSVIEKGQTVTLRCDPISGHDNLYWYRRVMGKEIKFLLHFVKESKQDESGMPNNRFLAERTGGTYSTLKVQPAELEDSGVYFCASSQDQFYNEQYFGPGTRLTVT.

The chain uses TRBV30 and TRBJ1-2; D not resolved. The germline V gene has CDR1 GTSNPN and CDR2 SVGIG (reference sequence). The V and J ends lost 6 bases and 3 bases respectively, with 11 bases between them. CDR3 size: 12 residues. The CDR3 DNA is TGTGCCTGCCTTCGGTTGGACTATGGCTACACCTTC. Its translation is CACLRLDYGYTF.

The chain joins TRBV9 to TRBJ2-7, with a tentative D call TRBD1 (5 bases). This CDR3 region has 14 residues. The V gene lost 3 bases and the J gene lost 1 base, with 11 bases spanning the gap. CDR1 and CDR2 (germline): SGDLS, YYNGEE. The CDR3 sequence: CASSASTASYEQYF. CDR3 nucleotide sequence: TGTGCCAGCAGCGCCTCGACAGCTTCCTACGAGCAGTACTTC.

The genes are TRBV2 and TRBJ2-1; TRBD1 matches 9 bases. The CDR3 totals 13 residues. In germline, CDR1 is SNHLY, CDR2 FYNNEI. V was clipped by 10 bases and J by 7 bases; unmatched bases: 8. CDR3 in DNA: TGTGCCAATCAGACAGGGGGGGGGAATGAGCAGTTCTTC. As protein: CANQTGGGNEQFF.

The genes are TRBV2 and TRBJ1-5, with 7 bases fitting TRBD1. The germline gives CDR1 SNHLY, CDR2 FYNNEI. V was clipped by 3 bases and J by 0 bases; unmatched bases: 5. The CDR3 has 16 residues. The CDR3 sequence: CASSDLDRVSNQPQHF. The CDR3 DNA follows: TGTGCCAGCAGTGACCTCGACAGGGTTAGCAATCAGCCCCAGCATTTT.

The chain combines TRBV10-3 with TRBJ2-7; 7 bases align to TRBD1. The length of the CDR3 is 15 residues. With 2 bases clipped from V and 0 bases from J, the junction kept 4 bases outside the gene matches. Germline CDR1 reads ENHRY; CDR2 reads SYGVKD. This chain's CDR3 is CAISETQGSSYEQYF. In nucleotides, the CDR3 is TGTGCCATCAGTGAGACACAGGGGAGCTCCTACGAGCAGTACTTC.